These 13 T cell receptor beta chains share one sample of origin, sequenced in a study of blood T cell repertoires in COVID-19. Using immunoSEQ multiplex PCR, the repertoire was profiled, and TCRdb retains in-frame clones only, with some absent. Of 150,000 to 200,000 clones listed, over 75% were seen once; the top ten hold 2.5% to 3.5%. The sample consisted of peripheral blood. Source of these receptors: a man between 60 and 70 years old with acute or convalescent COVID-19.

This chain links TRBV28 with TRBJ2-3; unclear D gene. V was cut by 6 bases and J by 6 bases, with 10 bases left in between. This CDR3 has 12 amino acids. In germline, CDR1 is MDHEN, CDR2 SYDVKM. CDR3 loop: CASSSGVDTQYF. CDR3 DNA: TGTGCCAGCAGCAGTGGTGTGGATACGCAGTATTTT.

This chain uses TRBV28 with TRBJ1-2, with TRBD1 identical over 7 bases. V was pared by 3 bases and J by 6 bases, with 13 bases of the junction left unmatched. The CDR3 runs 16 residues. Looked up from germline, CDR1 is MDHEN and CDR2 is SYDVKM. The CDR3 DNA reads TGTGCCAGCAGTTTTTTCAAGGGGGCGCCCCGAGATGGCTACACCTTC. It is translated as CASSFFKGAPRDGYTF.

J is TRBJ2-7 and V is TRBV5-5, with D possibly TRBD2 on 5 matching bases. Germline CDR1 and CDR2: SGHKS and YYEKEE (reference sequence). The V end lost 2 bases, the J end lost 2 bases, and 11 bases lay between the germline ends. The CDR3 consists of 14 residues. The CDR3 bases are TGTGCCAGCAGCTTTTCCGGGATTCCCTACGAGCAGTACTTC. Amino acids: CASSFSGIPYEQYF.

The chain links TRBV27 to TRBJ1-2; 9 bases align to TRBD1. Germline trimming cut 4 bases from V and 8 bases from J; bases unmatched to any gene: 8. Looked up from germline, CDR1 is MNHEY and CDR2 is SMNVEV (reference sequence). This CDR3 is 14 amino acids long. The CDR3 nucleotides are TGTGCCAGCAGTTCCGGGACAGGGATGCGGGGCTACACCTTC. Its protein is CASSSGTGMRGYTF.

The V gene is TRBV11-3, the J gene TRBJ2-7; D is perhaps TRBD2 (6 bases). The CDR3 consists of 13 residues. Trimming left V 1 base short and J 3 bases short, with 7 bases between. CDR1 SGHNT and CDR2 YENEEA come from the germline V gene. The CDR3 here is CASSLGGVYEQYF. The CDR3 coding sequence is TGTGCCAGCAGCTTAGGCGGGGTCTACGAGCAGTACTTC.

The chain uses TRBV28 and TRBJ2-3; TRBD2 matches 12 bases. The CDR3 is 16 residues long. J lost 7 bases, V lost 5 bases, and 10 bases had no gene match. In germline, CDR1 is MDHEN, CDR2 SYDVKM. CDR3 in amino acids: CASSGETSGSSHTQYF. CDR3 sequence (DNA): TGTGCCAGCAGTGGAGAGACTAGCGGGAGTTCACATACGCAGTATTTT. Full variable domain (rest looked up from reference TRBV28 and TRBJ2-3): DVKVTQSSRYLVKRTGEKVFLECVQDMDHENMFWYRQDPGLGLRLIYFSYDVKMKEKGDIPEGYSVSREKKERFSLILESASTNQTSMYLCASSGETSGSSHTQYFGPGTRLTVL.

This chain joins TRBV5-6 and TRBJ1-3; no definite D call. Germline-derived CDR1 and CDR2 are SGHDT and YYEEEE. The CDR3 length is 14 residues. With 0 bases removed from V and 2 bases from J, the gap between germline ends came to 6 bases. DNA of the CDR3: TGTGCCAGCAGCTTGGTGTCTACTGGAAACACCATATATTTT. Translating gives CASSLVSTGNTIYF.

In DNA, the CDR3 is TGTGCCAGCAGCTTGTCGGGAACCACCTACGAGCAGTACTTC. Amino acids: CASSLSGTTYEQYF. The chain employs TRBV5-5 and TRBJ2-7; TRBD2 is a possible D gene (5 bases). Trimming removed 1 base at V and 2 bases at J, with 10 bases between. The CDR3 sequence is 14 residues long. Germline V gene lookup returns CDR1 SGHKS and CDR2 YYEKEE (reference sequence).

This chain uses TRBV14 with TRBJ2-7, with D perhaps TRBD2 (6 bases). With 7 bases removed from V and 5 bases from J, the gap between germline ends came to 15 bases. The germline V gene encodes CDR1 SGHDN and CDR2 FVKESK. CDR3 length: 13 residues. DNA for the CDR3: TGTGCCAGCATTCTGGCTAGCGTGAACGAGCAGTACTTC. It encodes CASILASVNEQYF.

This clone showed up just a few times. The rearrangement links TRBV6-5 to TRBJ1-1; D is uncertain. CDR1 MNHEY and CDR2 SVGAGI come from the germline V gene. The CDR3 covers 13 residues. V lost 4 bases and J lost 4, with 10 bases in between. The CDR3 loop is CASSWGGLTEAFF. The CDR3 bases are TGTGCCAGCAGTTGGGGAGGGCTCACTGAAGCTTTCTTT.

This chain connects TRBV12-3 or TRBV12-4 to TRBJ1-1; maybe TRBD1 (5 bases). Trimming cost V 1 base and J 11 bases, with 8 bases left between them. CDR3 length: 11 residues. The CDR3 region is CASSLGTRAFF. The CDR3 DNA follows: TGTGCCAGCAGTTTAGGGACAAGGGCTTTCTTT.

The chain combines TRBV6-1 with TRBJ2-1, with 11 nucleotides matching TRBD1. CDR3 length: 16 amino acids. Germline V gives CDR1 MNHNS, CDR2 SASEGT. J was trimmed by 6 bases and V by 4 bases; bases with no gene match: 8. In DNA form, the CDR3 reads TGTGCCAGCAGTGTAACCGGGACAGGGGGGCCCAATGAGCAGTTCTTC. Its protein product is CASSVTGTGGPNEQFF.

The chain combines TRBV6-5 with TRBJ1-1, with 8 positions matching TRBD1. The V gene end was trimmed by 8 bases and the J gene end by 5 bases; junction bases not matched to a gene: 10. CDR1 is MNHEY, CDR2 SVGAGI, per germline. The CDR3 length is 14 residues. Here the CDR3 reads CASRFTGGKTEAFF. The CDR3 nucleotides are TGTGCCAGCCGTTTTACAGGGGGGAAGACTGAAGCTTTCTTT.